The T cell receptor (beta chain) under discussion was sequenced for a study of blood T cells in healthy people across ages. Together with a sample-barcoded 5' primer, a J-beta primer mix was included in a second PCR lasting about 6 to 11 cycles. TCRdb processed the 5' RACE reads anew with MiXCR; each CDR3 protein has one entry. Of about 640,000 distinct CDR3 sequences detected, roughly three fifths appear once; the ten largest clones hold 35% to 40%. Healthy Russian Caucasian donors spanned ages about 6 to 90 years. J was trimmed by 8 bases and V by 4 bases; bases with no gene match: 3. Germline V lookup: CDR1 LGHDT, CDR2 YNNKEL (reference sequence). This CDR3 is 14 amino acids long. Turning to this clonotype: What it recognizes is unknown.

Findings and caveats of the study: Conclusively comparing naive with antigen-experienced cells was impossible with unsorted PBMCs.

Source material: blood. The TCR sequence derives from a man between 60 and 70 years old in good health. This rearrangement joins TRBV3-1 to TRBJ1-4, with 11 bases aligning to TRBD1. The CDR3 is CASSRGTGGEKLFF. DNA of the CDR3: TGTGCCAGCAGCCGAGGGACAGGGGGAGAAAAACTGTTTTTT.